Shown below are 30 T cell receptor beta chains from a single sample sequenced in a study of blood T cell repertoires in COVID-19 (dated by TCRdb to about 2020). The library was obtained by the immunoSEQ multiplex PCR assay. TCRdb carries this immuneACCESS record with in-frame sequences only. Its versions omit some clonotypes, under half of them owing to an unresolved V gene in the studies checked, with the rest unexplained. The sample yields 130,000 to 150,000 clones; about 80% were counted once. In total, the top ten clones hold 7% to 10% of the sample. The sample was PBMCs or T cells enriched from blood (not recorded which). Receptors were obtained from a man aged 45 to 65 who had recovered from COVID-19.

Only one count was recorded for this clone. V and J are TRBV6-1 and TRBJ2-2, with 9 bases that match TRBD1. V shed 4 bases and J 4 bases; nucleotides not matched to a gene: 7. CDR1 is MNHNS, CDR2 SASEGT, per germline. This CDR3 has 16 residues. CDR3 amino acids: CASSGRQGGFTGELFF. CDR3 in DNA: TGTGCCAGCAGTGGTCGACAGGGGGGGTTCACCGGGGAGCTGTTTTTT.

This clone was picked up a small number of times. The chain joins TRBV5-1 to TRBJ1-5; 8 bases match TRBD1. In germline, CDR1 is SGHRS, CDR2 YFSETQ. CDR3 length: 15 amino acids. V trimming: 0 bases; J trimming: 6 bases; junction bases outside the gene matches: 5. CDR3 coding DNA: TGCGCCAGCAGCTTGGACGGACAGGGTACTCAGCCCCAGCATTTT. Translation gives CASSLDGQGTQPQHF.

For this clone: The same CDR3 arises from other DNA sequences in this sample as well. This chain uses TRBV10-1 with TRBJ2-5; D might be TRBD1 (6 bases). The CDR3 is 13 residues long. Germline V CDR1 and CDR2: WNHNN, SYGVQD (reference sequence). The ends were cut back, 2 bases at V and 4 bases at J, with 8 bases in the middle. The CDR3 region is CASSEGGGETQYF. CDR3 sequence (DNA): TGCGCCAGCAGTGAGGGGGGCGGAGAGACCCAGTACTTC.

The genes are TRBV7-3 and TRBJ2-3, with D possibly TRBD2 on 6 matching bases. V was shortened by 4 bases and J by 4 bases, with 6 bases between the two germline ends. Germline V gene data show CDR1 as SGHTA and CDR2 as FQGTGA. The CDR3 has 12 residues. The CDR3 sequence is CASSSSADTQYF. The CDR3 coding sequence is TGTGCCAGCAGCTCTAGCGCAGATACGCAGTATTTT.

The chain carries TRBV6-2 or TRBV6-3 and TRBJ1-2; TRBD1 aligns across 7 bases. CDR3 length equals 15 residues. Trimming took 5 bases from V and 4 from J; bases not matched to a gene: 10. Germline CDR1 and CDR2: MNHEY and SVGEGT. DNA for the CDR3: TGTGCCAGCAGTGCTAATCGACAGGGCCTCTATGGCTACACCTTC. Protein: CASSANRQGLYGYTF.

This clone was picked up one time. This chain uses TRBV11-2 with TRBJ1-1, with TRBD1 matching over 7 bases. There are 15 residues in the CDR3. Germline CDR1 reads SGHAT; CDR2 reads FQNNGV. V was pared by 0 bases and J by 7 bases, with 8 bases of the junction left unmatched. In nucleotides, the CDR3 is TGTGCCAGCAGCTTAGAAGGACAGGCTAGAGATGAAGCTTTCTTT. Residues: CASSLEGQARDEAFF.

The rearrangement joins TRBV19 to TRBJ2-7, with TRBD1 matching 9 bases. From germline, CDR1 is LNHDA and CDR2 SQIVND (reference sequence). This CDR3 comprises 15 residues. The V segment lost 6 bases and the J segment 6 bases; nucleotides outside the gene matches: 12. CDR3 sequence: CASRTAGTGSAEQYF. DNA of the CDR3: TGTGCCAGTAGAACAGCCGGGACAGGGTCCGCCGAGCAGTACTTC.

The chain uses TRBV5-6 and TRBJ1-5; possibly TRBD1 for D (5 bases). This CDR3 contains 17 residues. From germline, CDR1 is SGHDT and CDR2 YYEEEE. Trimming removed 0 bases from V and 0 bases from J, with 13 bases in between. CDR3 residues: CASSLGGHPYSNQPQHF. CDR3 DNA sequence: TGTGCCAGCAGCTTGGGCGGACACCCTTATAGCAATCAGCCCCAGCATTTT.

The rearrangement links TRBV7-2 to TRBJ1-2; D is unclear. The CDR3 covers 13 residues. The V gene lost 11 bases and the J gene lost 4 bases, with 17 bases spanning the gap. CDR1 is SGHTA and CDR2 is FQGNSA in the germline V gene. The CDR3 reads CAPSGAPGYGYTF. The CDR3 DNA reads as TGTGCCCCTTCGGGAGCCCCTGGCTATGGCTACACCTTC.

CDR3 amino acids: CANFGPETGENTEAFF. The CDR3, as DNA: TGTGCCAATTTTGGACCCGAGACAGGAGAGAACACTGAAGCTTTCTTT. The rearrangement links TRBV19 to TRBJ1-1; D is possibly TRBD1 (6 bases). The length of the CDR3 is 16 residues. V lost 10 bases, J lost 1 base, and 22 bases lay in between. The germline V gene has CDR1 LNHDA and CDR2 SQIVND (reference sequence). The whole variable domain, filled in from reference TRBV19 and TRBJ1-1, reads DGGITQSPKYLFRKEGQNVTLSCEQNLNHDAMYWYRQDPGQGLRLIYYSQIVNDFQKGDIAEGYSVSREKKESFPLTVTSAQKNPTAFYLCANFGPETGENTEAFFGQGTRLTVV.

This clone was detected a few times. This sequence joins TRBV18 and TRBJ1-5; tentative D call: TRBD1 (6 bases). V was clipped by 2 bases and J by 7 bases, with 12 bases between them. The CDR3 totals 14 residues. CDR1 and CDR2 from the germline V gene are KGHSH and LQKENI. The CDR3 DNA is TGTGCCAGCTCACCAACAGGGATGGGGCAGCCCCAGCATTTT. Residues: CASSPTGMGQPQHF. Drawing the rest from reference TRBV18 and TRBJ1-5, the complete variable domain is NAGVMQNPRHLVRRRGQEARLRCSPMKGHSHVYWYRQLPEEGLKFMVYLQKENIIDESGMPKERFSAEFPKEGPSILRIQQVVRGDSAAYFCASSPTGMGQPQHFGDGTRLSIL.

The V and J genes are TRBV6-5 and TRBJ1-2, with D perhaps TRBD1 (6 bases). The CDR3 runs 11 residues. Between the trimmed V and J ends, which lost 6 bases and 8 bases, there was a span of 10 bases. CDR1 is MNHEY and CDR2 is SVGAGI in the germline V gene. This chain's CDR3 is CASSNRVGYTF. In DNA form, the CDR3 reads TGTGCCAGCAGCAACAGGGTGGGCTACACCTTC.

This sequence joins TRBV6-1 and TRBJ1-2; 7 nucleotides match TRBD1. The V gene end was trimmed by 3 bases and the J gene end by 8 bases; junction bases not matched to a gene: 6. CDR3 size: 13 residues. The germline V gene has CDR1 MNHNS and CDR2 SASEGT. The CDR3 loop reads CASSDEGAKGYTF. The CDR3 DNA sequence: TGTGCCAGCAGTGACGAGGGGGCTAAGGGCTACACCTTC.

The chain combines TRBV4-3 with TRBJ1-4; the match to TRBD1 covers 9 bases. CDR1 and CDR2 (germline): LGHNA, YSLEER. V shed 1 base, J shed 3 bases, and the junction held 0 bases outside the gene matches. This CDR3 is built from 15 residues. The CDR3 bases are TGCGCCAGCAGCCAAGGGACAGGGGCTAATGAAAAACTGTTTTTT. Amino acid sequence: CASSQGTGANEKLFF.

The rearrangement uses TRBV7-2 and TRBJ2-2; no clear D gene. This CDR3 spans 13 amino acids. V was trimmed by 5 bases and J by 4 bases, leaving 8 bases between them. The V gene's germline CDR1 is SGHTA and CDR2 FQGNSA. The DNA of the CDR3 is TGTGCCAGCAGCCCTCAGGCCACCGGGGAGCTGTTTTTT. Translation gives CASSPQATGELFF.

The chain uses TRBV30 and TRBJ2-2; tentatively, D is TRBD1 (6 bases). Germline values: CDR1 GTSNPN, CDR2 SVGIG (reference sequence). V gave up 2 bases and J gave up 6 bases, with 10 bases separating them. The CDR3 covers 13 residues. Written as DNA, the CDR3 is TGTGCCTGGAGTCCTCAGGGGTCCGGGGAGCTGTTTTTT. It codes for CAWSPQGSGELFF.

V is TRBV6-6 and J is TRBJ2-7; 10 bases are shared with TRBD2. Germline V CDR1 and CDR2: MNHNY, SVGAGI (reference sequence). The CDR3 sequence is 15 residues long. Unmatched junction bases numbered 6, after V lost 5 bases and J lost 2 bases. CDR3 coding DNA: TGTGCCAGCAGTCCTCCAGCGGGGGGGGCCTACGAGCAGTACTTC. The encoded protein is CASSPPAGGAYEQYF.

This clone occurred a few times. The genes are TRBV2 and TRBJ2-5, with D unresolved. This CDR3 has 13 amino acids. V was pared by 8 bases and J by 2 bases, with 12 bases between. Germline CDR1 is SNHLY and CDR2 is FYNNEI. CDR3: CASVRARQETQYF. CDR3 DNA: TGTGCCAGCGTTAGAGCGCGTCAAGAGACCCAGTACTTC.

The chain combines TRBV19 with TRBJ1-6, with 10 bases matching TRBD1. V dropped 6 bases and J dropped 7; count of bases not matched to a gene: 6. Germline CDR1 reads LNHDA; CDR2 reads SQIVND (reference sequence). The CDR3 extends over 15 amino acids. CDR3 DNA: TGTGCCAGTAGGCTGGACAGGGGGATGAATTCACCCCTCCACTTT. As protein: CASRLDRGMNSPLHF.

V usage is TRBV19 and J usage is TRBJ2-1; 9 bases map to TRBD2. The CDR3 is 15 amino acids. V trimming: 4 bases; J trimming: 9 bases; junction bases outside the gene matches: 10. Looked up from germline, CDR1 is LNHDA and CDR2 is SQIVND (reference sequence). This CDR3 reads CASSRSGGQVVEQFF. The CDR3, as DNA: TGTGCCAGTAGTAGGAGCGGGGGGCAGGTTGTTGAGCAGTTCTTC. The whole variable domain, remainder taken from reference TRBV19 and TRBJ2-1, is DGGITQSPKYLFRKEGQNVTLSCEQNLNHDAMYWYRQDPGQGLRLIYYSQIVNDFQKGDIAEGYSVSREKKESFPLTVTSAQKNPTAFYLCASSRSGGQVVEQFFGPGTRLTVL.

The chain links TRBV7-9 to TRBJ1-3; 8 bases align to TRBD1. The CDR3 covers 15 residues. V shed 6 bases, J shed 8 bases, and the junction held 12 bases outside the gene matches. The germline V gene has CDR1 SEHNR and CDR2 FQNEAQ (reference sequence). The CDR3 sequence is CASSLDRGRGDTIYF. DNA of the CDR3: TGTGCCAGCAGTCTCGACAGGGGCAGGGGAGACACCATATATTTT.

This CDR3 is CASALAAEQYF. As DNA, the CDR3 is TGCGCCAGCGCTCTAGCGGCCGAGCAGTACTTC. The chain links TRBV10-2 to TRBJ2-7; 7 nucleotides line up with TRBD2. J lost 6 bases, V lost 8 bases, and 4 bases had no gene match. This CDR3 contains 11 residues. Germline assignment: CDR1 WSHSY and CDR2 SAAADI.

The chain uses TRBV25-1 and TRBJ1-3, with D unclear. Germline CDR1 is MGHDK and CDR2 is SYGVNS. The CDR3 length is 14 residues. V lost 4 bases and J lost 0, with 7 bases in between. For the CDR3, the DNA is TGTGCCAGCAGTGGAGTGCCCTCTGGAAACACCATATATTTT. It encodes CASSGVPSGNTIYF. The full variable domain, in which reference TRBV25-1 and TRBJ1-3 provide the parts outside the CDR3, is EADIYQTPRYLVIGTGKKITLECSQTMGHDKMYWYQQDPGMELHLIHYSYGVNSTEKGDLSSESTVSRIRTEHFPLTLESARPSHTSQYLCASSGVPSGNTIYFGEGSWLTVV.

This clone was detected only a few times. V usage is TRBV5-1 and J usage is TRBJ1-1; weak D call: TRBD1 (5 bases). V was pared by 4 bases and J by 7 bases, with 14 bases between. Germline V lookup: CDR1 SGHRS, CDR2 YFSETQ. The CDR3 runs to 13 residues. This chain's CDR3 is CASSDPGLREAFF. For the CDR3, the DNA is TGCGCCAGCAGCGACCCAGGGTTGCGTGAAGCTTTCTTT. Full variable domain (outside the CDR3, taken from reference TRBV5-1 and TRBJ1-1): KAGVTQTPRYLIKTRGQQVTLSCSPISGHRSVSWYQQTPGQGLQFLFEYFSETQRNKGNFPGRFSGRQFSNSRSEMNVSTLELGDSALYLCASSDPGLREAFFGQGTRLTVV.

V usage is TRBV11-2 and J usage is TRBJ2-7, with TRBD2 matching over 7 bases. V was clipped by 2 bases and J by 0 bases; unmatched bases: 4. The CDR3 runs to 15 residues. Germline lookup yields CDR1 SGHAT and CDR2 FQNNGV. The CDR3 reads CASSLLAGVSYEQYF. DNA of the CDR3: TGTGCCAGCAGCTTATTGGCGGGGGTCTCCTACGAGCAGTACTTC.

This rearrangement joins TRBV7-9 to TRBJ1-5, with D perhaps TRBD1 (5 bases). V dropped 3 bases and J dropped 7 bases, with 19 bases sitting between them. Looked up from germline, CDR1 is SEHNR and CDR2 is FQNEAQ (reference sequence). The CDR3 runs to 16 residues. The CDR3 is CASSLAGQGDGQPQHF. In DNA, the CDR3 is TGTGCCAGCAGCTTGGCCGGGCAGGGTGACGGACAGCCCCAGCATTTT.

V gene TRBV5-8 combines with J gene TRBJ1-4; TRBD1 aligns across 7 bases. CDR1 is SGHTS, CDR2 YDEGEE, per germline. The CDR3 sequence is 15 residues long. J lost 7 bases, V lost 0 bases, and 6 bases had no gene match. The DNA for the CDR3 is TGTGCCAGCAGCTTGGGACAGGGATCGAGTGAAAAACTGTTTTTT. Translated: CASSLGQGSSEKLFF.

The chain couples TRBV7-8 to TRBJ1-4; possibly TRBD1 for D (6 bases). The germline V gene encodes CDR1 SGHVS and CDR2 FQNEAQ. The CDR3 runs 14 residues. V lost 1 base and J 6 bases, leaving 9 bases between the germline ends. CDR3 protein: CASSLGQADEKLFF. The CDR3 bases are TGTGCCAGCAGCTTAGGACAGGCGGATGAAAAACTGTTTTTT.

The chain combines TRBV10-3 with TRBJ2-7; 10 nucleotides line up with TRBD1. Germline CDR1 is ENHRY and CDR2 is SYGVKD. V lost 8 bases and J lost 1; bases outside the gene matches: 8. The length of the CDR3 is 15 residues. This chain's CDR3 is CAIRDRGGGSYEQYF. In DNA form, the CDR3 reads TGTGCCATCCGGGACAGGGGTGGCGGATCCTACGAGCAGTACTTC.

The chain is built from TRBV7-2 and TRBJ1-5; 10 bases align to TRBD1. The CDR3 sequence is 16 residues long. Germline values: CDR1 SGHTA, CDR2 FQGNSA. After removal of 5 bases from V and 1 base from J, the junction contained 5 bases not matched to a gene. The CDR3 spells CASSLGQGGSNQPQHF. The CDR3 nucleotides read TGTGCCAGCAGCCTAGGACAGGGGGGGAGCAATCAGCCCCAGCATTTT. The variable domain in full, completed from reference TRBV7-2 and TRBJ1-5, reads GAGVSQSPSNKVTEKGKDVELRCDPISGHTALYWYRQSLGQGLEFLIYFQGNSAPDKSGLPSDRFSAERTGGSVSTLTIQRTQQEDSAVYLCASSLGQGGSNQPQHFGDGTRLSIL.